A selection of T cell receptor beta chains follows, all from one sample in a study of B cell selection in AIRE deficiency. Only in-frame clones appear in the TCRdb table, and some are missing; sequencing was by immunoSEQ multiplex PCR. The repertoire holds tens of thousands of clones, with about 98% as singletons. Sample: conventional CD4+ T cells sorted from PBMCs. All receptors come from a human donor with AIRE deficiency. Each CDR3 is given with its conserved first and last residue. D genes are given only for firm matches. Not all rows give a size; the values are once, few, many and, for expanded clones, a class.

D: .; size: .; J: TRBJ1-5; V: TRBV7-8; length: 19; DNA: TGTGCCAGCAGCCCATACTTACCTACAGGGTGGGGTGGCAATCAGCCCCAGCATTTT; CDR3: CASSPYLPTGWGGNQPQHF
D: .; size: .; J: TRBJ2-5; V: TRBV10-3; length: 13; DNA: TGTGCCACCCTGGACAGTTCCCAAGAGACCCAGTACTTC; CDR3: CATLDSSQETQYF
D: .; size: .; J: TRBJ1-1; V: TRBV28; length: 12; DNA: TGTGCCAGCAGGCTAGGTTTCGGATGGACTTTCTTT; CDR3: CASRLGFGWTFF
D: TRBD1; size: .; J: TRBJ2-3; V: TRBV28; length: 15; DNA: TGTGCCAGCAGGGGACAGGGGGCCATCACAGATACGCAGTATTTT; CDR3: CASRGQGAITDTQYF
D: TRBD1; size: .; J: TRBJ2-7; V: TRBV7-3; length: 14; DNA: TGTGCCAGCAGCGACGTAGGGGGCTCGATCGAGCAGTACTTC; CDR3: CASSDVGGSIEQYF
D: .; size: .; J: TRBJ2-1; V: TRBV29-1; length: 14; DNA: TGCAGCGTATCAAAAAGGGGGTCTTACAATGAGCAGTTCTTC; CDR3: CSVSKRGSYNEQFF
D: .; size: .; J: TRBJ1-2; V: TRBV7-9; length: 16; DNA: TGTGCCAGCAGCTTAGGCCCCCCCGAGGGAGCGCATGGCTACACCTTC; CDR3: CASSLGPPEGAHGYTF
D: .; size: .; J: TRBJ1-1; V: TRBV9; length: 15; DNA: TGTGCCAGCAGGGAAACAGCCTCTGAGAACACTGAAGCTTTCTTT; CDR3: CASRETASENTEAFF
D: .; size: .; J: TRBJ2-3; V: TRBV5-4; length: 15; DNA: TGTGCCAGCAGCTTTTTCAACGGCGGCACAGATACGCAGTATTTT; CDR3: CASSFFNGGTDTQYF
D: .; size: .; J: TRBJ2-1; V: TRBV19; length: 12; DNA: TGTGCCAGTAGTATTAACAGGGAGACACAGTTCTTC; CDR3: CASSINRETQFF
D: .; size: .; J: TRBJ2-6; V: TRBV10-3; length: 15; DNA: TGTGCCATCAGTGAACCCTACTCTGGGGCCAACGTCCTGACTTTC; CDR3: CAISEPYSGANVLTF
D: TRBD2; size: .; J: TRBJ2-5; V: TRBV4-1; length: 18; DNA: TGCGCCAGCAGCCGAATTCCGGGACTAGCGGGAGTATCGGAGACCCAGTACTTC; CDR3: CASSRIPGLAGVSETQYF
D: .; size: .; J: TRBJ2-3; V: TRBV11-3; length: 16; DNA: TGTGCCAGCAGCCCCCGTCAGCAGGGGAGCACAGATACGCAGTATTTT; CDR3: CASSPRQQGSTDTQYF
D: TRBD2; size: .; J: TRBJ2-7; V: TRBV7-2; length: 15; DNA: TGTGCCAGCAGCATCCAAGCGGGAGGATCCTACGAGCAGTACTTC; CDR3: CASSIQAGGSYEQYF
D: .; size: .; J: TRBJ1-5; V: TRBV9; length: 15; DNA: TGTGCCAGTAGCGCTCCGGGACACGGGAATCAGCCCCAGCATTTT; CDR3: CASSAPGHGNQPQHF
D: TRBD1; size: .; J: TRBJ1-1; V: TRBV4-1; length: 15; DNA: TGCGCCAGCAGCCAAGATTTGACAGGGAAGCCTGAAGCTTTCTTT; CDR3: CASSQDLTGKPEAFF
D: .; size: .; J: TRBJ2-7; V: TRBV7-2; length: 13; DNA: TGTGCCAGCAGCCCCGTAGGGGGCTACGAGCAGTACTTC; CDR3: CASSPVGGYEQYF
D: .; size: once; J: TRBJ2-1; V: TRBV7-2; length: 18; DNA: TGTGCCAGCAGCCGACGGGATCTCTCTCTGGCGTTGGACAATGAGCAGTTCTTC; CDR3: CASSRRDLSLALDNEQFF
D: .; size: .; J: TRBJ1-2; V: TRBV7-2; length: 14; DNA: TGTGCCAGCAGCCACCCCGGAAATAACTATGGCTACACCTTC; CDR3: CASSHPGNNYGYTF
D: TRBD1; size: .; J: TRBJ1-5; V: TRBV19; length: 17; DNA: TGTGCCAGTAGTAACCTGGGACAGCAGTATAGCAATCAGCCCCAGCATTTT; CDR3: CASSNLGQQYSNQPQHF
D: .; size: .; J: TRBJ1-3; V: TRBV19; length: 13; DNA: TGTGCCAGTAGACTGGGGTCTGGAAACACCATATATTTT; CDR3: CASRLGSGNTIYF
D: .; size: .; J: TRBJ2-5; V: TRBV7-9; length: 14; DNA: TGTGCCAGCAGCTTAGGGGGGGGCTTGAAGACCCAGTACTTC; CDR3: CASSLGGGLKTQYF
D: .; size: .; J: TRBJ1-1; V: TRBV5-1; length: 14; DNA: TGCGCCAGCAGCTTGGGGGGGATGAAAACTGAAGCTTTCTTT; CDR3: CASSLGGMKTEAFF
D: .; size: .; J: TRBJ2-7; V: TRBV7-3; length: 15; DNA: TGTGCCAGCAGCCCCAGTGGGAGAGCATCCTACGAGCAGTACTTC; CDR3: CASSPSGRASYEQYF
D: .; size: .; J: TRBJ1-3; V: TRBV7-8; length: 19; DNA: TGTGCCAGCAGCTTGATTCAGTGGGGGAAAACAGGCTCTGGAAACACCATATATTTT; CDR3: CASSLIQWGKTGSGNTIYF
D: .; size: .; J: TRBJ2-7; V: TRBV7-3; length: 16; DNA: TGTGCCAGCAAACATCGGGGAGGCGAGGAGATATTCGAGCAGTACTTC; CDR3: CASKHRGGEEIFEQYF
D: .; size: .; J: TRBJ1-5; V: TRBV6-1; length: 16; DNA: TGTGCCAGCAGTGCCTTGGACCGGGTTAGCAATCAGCCCCAGCATTTT; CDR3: CASSALDRVSNQPQHF
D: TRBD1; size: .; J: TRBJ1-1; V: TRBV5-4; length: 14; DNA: TGTGCCAGCAGCTTACAGGGGATGAACACTGAAGCTTTCTTT; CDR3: CASSLQGMNTEAFF
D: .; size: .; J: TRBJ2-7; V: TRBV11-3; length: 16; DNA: TGTGCCAGCAGCTTAGATTGGGGGGTTAGCTCCTACGAGCAGTACTTC; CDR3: CASSLDWGVSSYEQYF
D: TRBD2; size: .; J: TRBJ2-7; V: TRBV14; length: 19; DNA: TGTGCCAGCAGCCAAGCGGCCCGACTAGCGGGCCCTAGCTCCTACGAGCAGTACTTC; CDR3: CASSQAARLAGPSSYEQYF
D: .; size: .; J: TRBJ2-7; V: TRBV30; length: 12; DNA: TGTGCCTGGAGTGAGCCGGCATTCGAGCAGTACTTC; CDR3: CAWSEPAFEQYF
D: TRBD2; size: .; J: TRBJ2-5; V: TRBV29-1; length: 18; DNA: TGCAGCGTTGAAGAGGGACTAGCGGGAGTTGGTGGTAAAGAGACCCAGTACTTC; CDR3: CSVEEGLAGVGGKETQYF
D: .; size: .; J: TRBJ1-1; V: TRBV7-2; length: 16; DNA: TGTGCCAGCAGCTTAGTGGTCGGCAACCCCGGTTTTGGAGCTTTCTTT; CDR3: CASSLVVGNPGFGAFF
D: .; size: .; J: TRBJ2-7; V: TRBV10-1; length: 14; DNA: TGCGCCAGCAGTGTTGGGGACACGTCCTACGAGCAGTACTTC; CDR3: CASSVGDTSYEQYF
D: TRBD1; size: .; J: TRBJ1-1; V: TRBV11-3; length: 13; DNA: TGTGCCAGCAGTCTACCAGGGGGCACTGAAGCTTTCTTT; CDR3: CASSLPGGTEAFF